A single sample is the source of the 11 T cell receptor beta chains below, sequenced in a study of control samples from healthy donors and cancer patients. The assay was immunoSEQ multiplex PCR, and TCRdb's table has in-frame clones only and misses some. The table has 75,000 to 90,000 clones, roughly 86% seen once. Sample: blood. The receptors were gathered from a man in his thirties or forties in good health.

The V gene is TRBV6-5, the J gene TRBJ1-1; possible D gene TRBD1, 6 bases. This CDR3 is 13 amino acids long. Germline V gene lookup returns CDR1 MNHEY and CDR2 SVGAGI. V shed 6 bases and J shed 11 bases, with 19 bases lying between them. The CDR3 sequence: CASSSRQVGRAFF. In DNA form, the CDR3 reads TGTGCCAGCAGCTCTCGACAGGTCGGAAGGGCTTTCTTT.

The chain uses TRBV3-1 (or the pseudogene TRBV3-2) and TRBJ1-1, with unresolved D. The V gene lost 3 bases and the J gene lost 5 bases, with 7 bases spanning the gap. The germline V gene encodes CDR1 LGHDT and CDR2 YNNKEL (reference sequence). This CDR3 comprises 12 residues. The CDR3 region has the DNA TGTGCCAGCAGCCATAAGCTGACTGAAGCTTTCTTT. Its translation: CASSHKLTEAFF.

The J gene is TRBJ1-5, the V gene TRBV19; 8 nucleotides align to TRBD1. Germline V gene lookup returns CDR1 LNHDA and CDR2 SQIVND (reference sequence). This CDR3 contains 13 residues. The V gene end was trimmed by 8 bases and the J gene end by 3 bases; junction bases not matched to a gene: 3. The CDR3 DNA is TGTGCCAGTGCGGACAGGGCCAATCAGCCCCAGCATTTT. This encodes CASADRANQPQHF.

The chain has TRBV27 and TRBJ2-7, with 12 bases that match TRBD1. CDR1 is MNHEY and CDR2 is SMNVEV in the germline V gene (reference sequence). The CDR3 has 13 amino acids. With V trimmed by 3 bases and J by 10 bases, 4 bases remained unmatched. CDR3 sequence reads: CASSLGQGAFQYF. The CDR3 nucleotides are TGTGCCAGCAGTTTGGGACAGGGGGCCTTCCAGTACTTC.

This chain joins TRBV4-1 and TRBJ1-1; TRBD1 might be the D (6 bases). The CDR3 sequence is 15 residues long. V was pared by 3 bases and J by 5 bases, with 16 bases between. Germline V CDR1 and CDR2: MGHRA, YSYEKL. This CDR3 is CASSQEWGARTEAFF. DNA of the CDR3: TGCGCCAGCAGCCAGGAATGGGGGGCGCGAACTGAAGCTTTCTTT.

This clone was observed a single time. J is TRBJ1-1 and V is TRBV21-1. TRBV21-1 is assigned pseudogene status. The CDR3 runs to 16 residues. The CDR3 region is CASSIGLGGPNTEAFF. CDR3 in DNA: TGTGCCAGCAGCATAGGATTGGGGGGCCCGAACACTGAAGCTTTCTTT.

The chain joins TRBV4-1 to TRBJ2-5; TRBD2 might be the D (5 bases). V was pared by 1 base and J by 4 bases, with 19 bases between. Germline loops: CDR1 MGHRA, CDR2 YSYEKL. This CDR3 contains 17 residues. This CDR3 reads CASSQVGSQVWGETQYF. CDR3 DNA sequence: TGCGCCAGCAGCCAAGTGGGGAGCCAAGTGTGGGGAGAGACCCAGTACTTC.

The chain links TRBV5-6 to TRBJ2-4; 12 nucleotides match TRBD2. Germline-derived CDR1 and CDR2 are SGHDT and YYEEEE. The CDR3 length is 16 residues. V lost 4 bases, J lost 7 bases, and 9 bases stayed unmatched. The CDR3 protein is CASSLPSGGARNIQYF. CDR3 DNA sequence: TGTGCCAGCAGCCTACCTAGCGGGGGGGCCAGGAACATTCAGTACTTC.

This clone was recorded only once. The genes are TRBV5-4 and TRBJ1-2; D unclear. The CDR3 is 15 amino acids. Germline V gene lookup returns CDR1 SGHNT and CDR2 YYREEE (reference sequence). V lost 0 bases and J lost 1, with 10 bases in between. The CDR3 nucleotides are TGTGCCAGCAGCTTGGGGGCGGGAGTTAACTATGGCTACACCTTC. It codes for CASSLGAGVNYGYTF.

V is TRBV21-1 and J is TRBJ2-7; the table names TRBD2, a call not compared with the DNA. TRBV21-1 is flagged as a pseudogene. The CDR3 runs 13 residues. CDR3 sequence reads: CASSKVNGYEQYV. The CDR3 DNA reads TGTGCCAGCAGCAAAGTAAACGGCTACGAGCAGTACGTC.

This chain uses TRBV14 with TRBJ2-5; D remains ambiguous. V was pared by 8 bases and J by 2 bases, with 12 bases between. The CDR3 covers 13 residues. Germline assignment: CDR1 SGHDN and CDR2 FVKESK. The CDR3 loop is CASSRRVQETQYF. In nucleotides, the CDR3 is TGTGCCAGCTCTAGACGGGTTCAAGAGACCCAGTACTTC. The full variable domain, rest sourced from reference TRBV14 and TRBJ2-5, is EAGVTQFPSHSVIEKGQTVTLRCDPISGHDNLYWYRRVMGKEIKFLLHFVKESKQDESGMPNNRFLAERTGGTYSTLKVQPAELEDSGVYFCASSRRVQETQYFGPGTRLLVL.